The 9 T cell receptor beta chains given below trace back to one sample, sequenced in a study of identical twins. One entry per CDR3 protein results from TCRdb running MiXCR on the 5' RACE reads. Of approximately 220,000 distinct CDR3 sequences listed, 9.4% are singletons. The sequenced sample consisted of memory (CD45RO+) T cells sorted from blood. The receptor source for this set is a woman under 30 in good health.

The V gene is TRBV20-1, the J gene TRBJ2-7; D unresolved. CDR3 length: 14 residues. The V gene lost 6 bases and the J gene lost 0 bases, with 15 bases spanning the gap. In germline, CDR1 is DFQATT, CDR2 SNEGSKA (reference sequence). CDR3 nucleotide sequence: TGCAGTGCCTCCCCCGGCCTCTTCTCCTACGAGCAGTACTTC. It is translated as CSASPGLFSYEQYF.

V is TRBV7-9 and J is TRBJ2-7; TRBD1 aligns across 7 bases. Germline loops: CDR1 SEHNR, CDR2 FQNEAQ (reference sequence). The CDR3 sequence is 15 residues long. J lost 7 bases, V lost 4 bases, and 13 bases had no gene match. In nucleotides, the CDR3 is TGTGCCAGCAGCTCAATGGGACAGCCAAGAGGGGAGCAGTACTTC. Translated: CASSSMGQPRGEQYF.

This clonotype appeared many times. The chain's CDR3 is CATSELQGSEQFF. The CDR3 DNA reads as TGTGCCACCAGTGAGCTACAGGGTTCTGAGCAGTTCTTC. J is TRBJ2-1 and V is TRBV24-1; D is perhaps TRBD1 (6 bases). Trimming stripped 4 bases from V and 9 bases from J, with 12 bases between. Germline V gene lookup returns CDR1 KGHDR and CDR2 SFDVKD. The CDR3 consists of 13 residues.

The table lists this clonotype with many counts. The genes are TRBV7-2 and TRBJ2-1; 11 bases align to TRBD2. Germline V gives CDR1 SGHTA, CDR2 FQGNSA. V lost 5 bases, J lost 8 bases, and 8 bases stayed unmatched. The CDR3 sequence is 15 residues long. The CDR3 is CASSQRGSGRDEQFF. The CDR3 DNA follows: TGTGCCAGCAGCCAGCGGGGTAGCGGGAGGGATGAGCAGTTCTTC.

There are many counts of this clonotype. The CDR3 bases are TGTGCCAGCAGTTCCCTGGAGAACACTGAAGCTTTCTTT. This gives the protein CASSSLENTEAFF. The chain recombines TRBV12-3 or TRBV12-4 with TRBJ1-1; no firm D call. The CDR3 is 13 amino acids. Deletions cut 4 bases from V and 1 base from J, with 7 bases between.

This clonotype was detected a few times. The chain uses TRBV10-2 and TRBJ2-1, with TRBD2 matching over 8 bases. The ends lost 2 bases at V and 8 bases at J; junction bases unmatched: 17. The CDR3 consists of 18 residues. In germline, CDR1 is WSHSY, CDR2 SAAADI. CDR3 DNA: TGCGCCAGCAGTGAGACCCGACAGACGGGGGGGCCGAAGGATGAGCAGTTCTTC. It translates to CASSETRQTGGPKDEQFF.

Ten or more counts support this clonotype. This sequence joins TRBV7-9 and TRBJ2-4; weak D call: TRBD2 (6 bases). V lost 7 bases and J 9 bases, leaving 13 bases between the germline ends. Germline loops: CDR1 SEHNR, CDR2 FQNEAQ (reference sequence). The CDR3 contains 12 residues. This chain's CDR3 is CASTLTAGIQYF. CDR3 nucleotide sequence: TGTGCCAGCACCCTTACAGCGGGCATTCAGTACTTC.

Only a few counts were recorded for this clonotype. The chain recombines TRBV20-1 with TRBJ1-2, with D possibly TRBD1 on 5 matching bases. The CDR3 consists of 11 residues. V was trimmed by 4 bases and J by 7 bases, leaving 10 bases between them. CDR1 is DFQATT and CDR2 is SNEGSKA in the germline V gene (reference sequence). In DNA, the CDR3 is TGCAGTGCTACAGGGACGGGTGGCTACACCTTC. Amino acids: CSATGTGGYTF.

This clonotype appeared many times. This chain links TRBV20-1 with TRBJ2-1; D gene ambiguous. V lost 1 base and J lost 1, with 11 bases in between. Germline V gene sequence: CDR1 DFQATT, CDR2 SNEGSKA (reference sequence). The CDR3 is made up of 15 amino acids. The CDR3 coding sequence is TGCAGTGCTAGAGTAAGGTTACTTTCCTACAATGAGCAGTTCTTC. Protein sequence: CSARVRLLSYNEQFF.